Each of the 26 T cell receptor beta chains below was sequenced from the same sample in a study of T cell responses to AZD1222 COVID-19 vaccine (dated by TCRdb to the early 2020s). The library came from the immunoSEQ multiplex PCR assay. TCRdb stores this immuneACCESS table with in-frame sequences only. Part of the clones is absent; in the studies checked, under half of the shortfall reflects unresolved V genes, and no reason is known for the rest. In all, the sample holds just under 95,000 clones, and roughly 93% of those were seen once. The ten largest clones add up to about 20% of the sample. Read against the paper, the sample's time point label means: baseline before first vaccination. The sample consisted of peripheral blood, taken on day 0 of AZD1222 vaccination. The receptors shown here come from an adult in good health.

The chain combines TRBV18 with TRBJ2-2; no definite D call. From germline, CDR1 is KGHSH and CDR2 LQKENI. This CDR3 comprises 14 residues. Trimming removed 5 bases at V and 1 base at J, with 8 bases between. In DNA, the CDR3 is TGTGCCAGCTCATCGGAGATGAACACCGGGGAGCTGTTTTTT. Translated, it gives CASSSEMNTGELFF.

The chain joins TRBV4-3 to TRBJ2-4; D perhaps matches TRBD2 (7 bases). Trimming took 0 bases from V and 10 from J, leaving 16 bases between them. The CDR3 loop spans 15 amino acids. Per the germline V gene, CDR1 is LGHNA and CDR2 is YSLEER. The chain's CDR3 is CASSQERQGRGIQYF. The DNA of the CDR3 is TGCGCCAGCAGCCAAGAGAGGCAGGGGAGGGGGATTCAGTACTTC.

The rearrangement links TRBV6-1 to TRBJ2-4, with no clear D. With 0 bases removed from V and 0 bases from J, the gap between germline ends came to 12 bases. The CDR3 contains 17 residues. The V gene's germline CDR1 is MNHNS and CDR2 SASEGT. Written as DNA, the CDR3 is TGTGCCAGCAGTGAAGCAGGGCAATATATAGCCAAAAACATTCAGTACTTC. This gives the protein CASSEAGQYIAKNIQYF.

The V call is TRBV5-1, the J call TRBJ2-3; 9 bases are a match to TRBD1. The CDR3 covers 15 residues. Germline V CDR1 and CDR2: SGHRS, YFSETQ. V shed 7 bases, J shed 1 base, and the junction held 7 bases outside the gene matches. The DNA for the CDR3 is TGCGCCAGCGACCCGGGACAGGGCGGCACAGATACGCAGTATTTT. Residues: CASDPGQGGTDTQYF.

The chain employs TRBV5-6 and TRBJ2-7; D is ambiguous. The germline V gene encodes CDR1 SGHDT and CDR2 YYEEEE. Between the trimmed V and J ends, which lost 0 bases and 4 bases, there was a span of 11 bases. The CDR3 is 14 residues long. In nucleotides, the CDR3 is TGTGCCAGCAGCTTGGATGACAACTCTTACGAGCAGTACTTC. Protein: CASSLDDNSYEQYF.

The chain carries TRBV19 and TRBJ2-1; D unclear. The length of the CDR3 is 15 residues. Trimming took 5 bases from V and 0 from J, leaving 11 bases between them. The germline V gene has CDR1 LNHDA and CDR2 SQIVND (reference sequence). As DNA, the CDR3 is TGTGCCAGTAGTGCTGCTTGGAGCTCCTACAATGAGCAGTTCTTC. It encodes CASSAAWSSYNEQFF. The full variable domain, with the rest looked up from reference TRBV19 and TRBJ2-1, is DGGITQSPKYLFRKEGQNVTLSCEQNLNHDAMYWYRQDPGQGLRLIYYSQIVNDFQKGDIAEGYSVSREKKESFPLTVTSAQKNPTAFYLCASSAAWSSYNEQFFGPGTRLTVL.

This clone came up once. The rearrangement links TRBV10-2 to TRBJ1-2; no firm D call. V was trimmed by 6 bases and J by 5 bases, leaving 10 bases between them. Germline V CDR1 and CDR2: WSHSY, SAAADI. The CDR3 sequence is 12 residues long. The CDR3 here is CASSDTDYGYTF. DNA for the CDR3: TGCGCCAGCAGCGATACGGATTATGGCTACACCTTC.

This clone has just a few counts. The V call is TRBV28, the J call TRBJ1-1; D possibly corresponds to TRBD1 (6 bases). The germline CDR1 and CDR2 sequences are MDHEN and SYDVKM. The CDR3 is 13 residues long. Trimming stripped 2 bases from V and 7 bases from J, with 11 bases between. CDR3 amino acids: CASSLAGTNEAFF. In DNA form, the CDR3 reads TGTGCCAGCAGTTTAGCCGGGACAAATGAAGCTTTCTTT.

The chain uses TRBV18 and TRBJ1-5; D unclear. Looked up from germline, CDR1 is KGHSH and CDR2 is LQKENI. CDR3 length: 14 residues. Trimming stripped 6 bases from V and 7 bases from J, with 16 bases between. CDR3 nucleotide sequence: TGTGCCAGCTCCCCGTCCGGGCCGGTGCAGCCCCAGCATTTT. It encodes CASSPSGPVQPQHF.

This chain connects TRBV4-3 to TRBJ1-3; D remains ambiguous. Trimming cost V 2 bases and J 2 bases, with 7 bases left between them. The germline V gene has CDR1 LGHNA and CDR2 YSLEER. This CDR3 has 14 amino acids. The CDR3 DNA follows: TGCGCCAGCAGCCAACTGACTACTGGAAACACCATATATTTT. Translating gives CASSQLTTGNTIYF.

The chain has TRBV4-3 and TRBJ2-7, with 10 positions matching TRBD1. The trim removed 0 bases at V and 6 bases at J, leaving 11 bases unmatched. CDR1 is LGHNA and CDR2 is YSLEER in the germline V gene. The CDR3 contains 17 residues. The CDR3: CASSQDLGTGVASEQYF. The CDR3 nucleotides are TGCGCCAGCAGCCAAGATCTTGGGACAGGGGTCGCATCCGAGCAGTACTTC.

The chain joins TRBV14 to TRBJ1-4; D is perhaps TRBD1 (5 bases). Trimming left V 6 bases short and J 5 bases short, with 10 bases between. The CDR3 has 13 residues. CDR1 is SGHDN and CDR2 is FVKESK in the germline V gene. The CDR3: CASRGTVNEKLFF. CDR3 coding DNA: TGTGCCAGCAGGGGGACGGTAAATGAAAAACTGTTTTTT. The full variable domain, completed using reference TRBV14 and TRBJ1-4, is EAGVTQFPSHSVIEKGQTVTLRCDPISGHDNLYWYRRVMGKEIKFLLHFVKESKQDESGMPNNRFLAERTGGTYSTLKVQPAELEDSGVYFCASRGTVNEKLFFGSGTQLSVL.

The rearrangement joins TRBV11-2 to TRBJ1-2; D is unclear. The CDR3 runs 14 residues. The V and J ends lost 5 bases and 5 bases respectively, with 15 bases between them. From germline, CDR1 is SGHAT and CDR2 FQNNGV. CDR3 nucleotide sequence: TGTGCCAGCAGCACGGGGATCCTGGGGTATGGCTACACCTTC. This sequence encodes CASSTGILGYGYTF. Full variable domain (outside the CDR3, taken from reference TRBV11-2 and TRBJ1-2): EAGVAQSPRYKIIEKRQSVAFWCNPISGHATLYWYQQILGQGPKLLIQFQNNGVVDDSQLPKDRFSAERLKGVDSTLKIQPAKLEDSAVYLCASSTGILGYGYTFGSGTRLTVV.

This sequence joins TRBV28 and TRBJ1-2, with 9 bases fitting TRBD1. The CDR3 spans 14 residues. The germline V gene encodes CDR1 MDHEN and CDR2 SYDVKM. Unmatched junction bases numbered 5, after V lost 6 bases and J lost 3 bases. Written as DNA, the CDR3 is TGTGCCAGCAGGCTACAGGGGGCGGACTATGGCTACACCTTC. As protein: CASRLQGADYGYTF.

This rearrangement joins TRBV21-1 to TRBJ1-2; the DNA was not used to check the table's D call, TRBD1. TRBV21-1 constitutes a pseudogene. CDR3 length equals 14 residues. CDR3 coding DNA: TGTGCCACCCTTTGGACAGGGTCTAACTATGGCTACACCTTC. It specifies CATLWTGSNYGYTF.

DNA of the CDR3: TGTGCCAGCAGTTTGGGAGTCGGGGAGCTGTTTTTT. It encodes CASSLGVGELFF. The chain carries TRBV12-3 or TRBV12-4 and TRBJ2-2; maybe TRBD2 (5 bases). CDR3 length: 12 residues. Trimming left V 3 bases short and J 7 bases short, with 6 bases between.

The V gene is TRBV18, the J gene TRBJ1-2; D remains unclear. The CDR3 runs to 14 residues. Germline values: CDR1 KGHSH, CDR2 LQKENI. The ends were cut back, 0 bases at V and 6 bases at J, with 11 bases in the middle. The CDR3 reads CASSPPRRVNGYTF. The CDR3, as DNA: TGTGCCAGCTCACCACCGCGGAGGGTGAATGGCTACACCTTC.

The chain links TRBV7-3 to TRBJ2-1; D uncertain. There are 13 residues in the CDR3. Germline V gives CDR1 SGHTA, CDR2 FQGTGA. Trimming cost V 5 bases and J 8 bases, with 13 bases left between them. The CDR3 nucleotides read TGTGCCAGCAGCCTACGGATCTGGGATGAGCAGTTCTTC. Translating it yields CASSLRIWDEQFF. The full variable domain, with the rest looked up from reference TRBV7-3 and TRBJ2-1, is GAGVSQTPSNKVTEKGKYVELRCDPISGHTALYWYRQSLGQGPEFLIYFQGTGAADDSGLPNDRFFAVRPEGSVSTLKIQRTERGDSAVYLCASSLRIWDEQFFGPGTRLTVL.

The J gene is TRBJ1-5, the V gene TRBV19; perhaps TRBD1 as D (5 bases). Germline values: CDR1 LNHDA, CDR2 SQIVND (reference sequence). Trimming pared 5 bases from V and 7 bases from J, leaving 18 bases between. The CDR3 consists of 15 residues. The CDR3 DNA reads TGTGCCAGTAGTGCTACGCGGGGGTCACGGCAGCCCCAGCATTTT. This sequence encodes CASSATRGSRQPQHF.

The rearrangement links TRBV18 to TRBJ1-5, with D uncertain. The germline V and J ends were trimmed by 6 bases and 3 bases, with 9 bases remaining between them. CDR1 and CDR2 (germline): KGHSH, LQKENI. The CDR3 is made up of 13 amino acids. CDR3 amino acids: CASSPAANQPQHF. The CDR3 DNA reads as TGTGCCAGCTCTCCCGCAGCCAATCAGCCCCAGCATTTT. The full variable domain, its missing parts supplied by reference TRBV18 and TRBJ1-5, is NAGVMQNPRHLVRRRGQEARLRCSPMKGHSHVYWYRQLPEEGLKFMVYLQKENIIDESGMPKERFSAEFPKEGPSILRIQQVVRGDSAAYFCASSPAANQPQHFGDGTRLSIL.

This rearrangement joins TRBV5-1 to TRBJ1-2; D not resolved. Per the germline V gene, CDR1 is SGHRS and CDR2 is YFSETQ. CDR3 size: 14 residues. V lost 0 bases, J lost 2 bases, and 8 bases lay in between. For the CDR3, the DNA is TGCGCCAGCAGCTTGGCCGTAGGGAACTATGGCTACACCTTC. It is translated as CASSLAVGNYGYTF. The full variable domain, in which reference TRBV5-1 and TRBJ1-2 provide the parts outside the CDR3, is KAGVTQTPRYLIKTRGQQVTLSCSPISGHRSVSWYQQTPGQGLQFLFEYFSETQRNKGNFPGRFSGRQFSNSRSEMNVSTLELGDSALYLCASSLAVGNYGYTFGSGTRLTVV.

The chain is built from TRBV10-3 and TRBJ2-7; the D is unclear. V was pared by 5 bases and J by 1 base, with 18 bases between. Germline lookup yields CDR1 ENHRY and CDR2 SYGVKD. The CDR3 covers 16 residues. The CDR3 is CAISITPPPISYEQYF. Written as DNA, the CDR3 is TGTGCCATCAGTATCACCCCACCCCCCATATCCTACGAGCAGTACTTC.

CDR3 bases: TGTGCCAGCTCACCTTTTTTCGGATCGAGCACTGAAGCTTTCTTT. Amino acid sequence: CASSPFFGSSTEAFF. This chain links TRBV18 with TRBJ1-1; D not certain. Germline V gene lookup returns CDR1 KGHSH and CDR2 LQKENI. CDR3 length: 15 amino acids. V was shortened by 3 bases and J by 4 bases, with 15 bases between the two germline ends.

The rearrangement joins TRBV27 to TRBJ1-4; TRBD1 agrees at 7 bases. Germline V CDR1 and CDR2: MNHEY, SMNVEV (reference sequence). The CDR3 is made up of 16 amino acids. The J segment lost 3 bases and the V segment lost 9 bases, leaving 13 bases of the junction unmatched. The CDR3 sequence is CASHMTGRASNEKLFF. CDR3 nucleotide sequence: TGTGCCAGTCATATGACAGGGAGGGCGTCTAATGAAAAACTGTTTTTT.

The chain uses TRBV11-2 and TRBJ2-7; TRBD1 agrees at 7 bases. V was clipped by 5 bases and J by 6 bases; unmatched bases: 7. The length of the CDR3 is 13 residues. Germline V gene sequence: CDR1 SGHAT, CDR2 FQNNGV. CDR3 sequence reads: CASSPGTEIEQYF. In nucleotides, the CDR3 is TGTGCCAGCAGCCCGGGGACAGAAATCGAGCAGTACTTC.

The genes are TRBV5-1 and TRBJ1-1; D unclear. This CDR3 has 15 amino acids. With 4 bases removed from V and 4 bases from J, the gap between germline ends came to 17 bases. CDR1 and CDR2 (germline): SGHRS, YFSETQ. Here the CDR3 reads CASSDVSSGGTEAFF. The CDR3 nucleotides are TGCGCCAGCAGCGATGTTAGCAGTGGCGGCACTGAAGCTTTCTTT.